This TCR beta chain was retrieved from a study of neurological immune-mediated disorders. Broader study findings: None of the CDR3 amino acid sequences in expanded clones turned up in more than one subject, which points to private repertoires in all groups.

TCRdb used MiXCR to reprocess the 5' RACE reads, holding one entry per CDR3 protein. The sample lists tens of thousands of distinct CDR3 sequences, just over 5% occurring once. Trimming shortened V by 4 bases and J by 1 base, and 13 bases separated the two germline ends. The CDR3 covers 15 residues. CDR1 is SGHDN, CDR2 FVKESK, per germline. Of note for this clonotype: The antigen is not known.

The clonotype was recovered from a woman in her twenties or thirties with multiple sclerosis. Input material: PBMCs. The V call is TRBV14, the J call TRBJ1-2; D gene uncertain. CDR3 bases: TGTGCCAGCAGCCCTCAGGACGGTTATAACTATGGCTACACCTTC. Translated, it gives CASSPQDGYNYGYTF.